Given below is one T cell receptor beta chain in context. Its antigen remains unidentified. Trimming took off 0 bases at V and 4 bases at J, with 7 bases between the two ends. CDR3 length equals 13 residues. Germline assignment: CDR1 LNHNV and CDR2 YYDKDF (reference sequence). This sample was taken from a study of shared clonotypes between healthy human individuals. Here immunoSEQ multiplex PCR was the method, and the copy in TCRdb shows in-frame clones only, minus some. The sample has 1.4 million or so clones; approximately 98.5% are singletons. General observations from the study: Compared with clonotypes that all four donors shared, non-shared clonotypes had lower generation probabilities.

The investigators split CD4+ cells into a CD45RA+ naive subset and a CD45RA-negative memory subset. Material: naive CD4+ T cells sorted from blood. Specified subset: CD45RA+ positively selected. This sequence joins TRBV15 and TRBJ2-7; no definite D call. This sequence originates from a man under 40 in good health. The DNA for the CDR3 is TGTGCCACCAGCAGAGAAGGAGCTTACGAGCAGTACTTC. Translating gives CATSREGAYEQYF.